The T cell receptor (beta chain) under discussion was sequenced for a study of naive and memory T cell subsets. Notes on the study in general: Possibly reflecting memory cells re-expressing CD45RA, a few larger clonotypes occurred in naive repertoires, especially CD8.

The germline V and J ends were trimmed by 4 bases and 2 bases, with 12 bases remaining between them. Germline CDR1 reads SGHVS; CDR2 reads FQNEAQ. The CDR3 has 14 amino acids. Two oligonucleotides, mixed equimolar, formed the beta constant-region primer covering TRBC1 and TRBC2. Four rounds of PCR amplified the ligated cDNA using nested alpha and beta constant-region primers plus SP2. TCRdb called the UMI-ligation and nested PCR reads again in MiXCR, with one record for every CDR3 protein. The sample has 150,000 or so distinct CDR3 sequences, approximately 24% seen once. This clonotype showed up just a few times. As yet, its antigen is unknown.

Material for sequencing was naive CD4+ T cells from blood. The chain uses TRBV7-8 and TRBJ2-7; the D gene could be TRBD1 or TRBD2 (5 bases each). This sequence was found in a human donor in good health. The CDR3 spells CASSSRDRAYEQYF. In DNA, the CDR3 is TGTGCCAGCAGCTCCCGGGACCGGGCCTACGAGCAGTACTTC. Full variable domain (remainder filled in from reference TRBV7-8 and TRBJ2-7): GAGVSQSPRYKVAKRGQDVALRCDPISGHVSLFWYQQALGQGPEFLTYFQNEAQLDKSGLPSDRFFAERPEGSVSTLKIQRTQQEDSAVYLCASSSRDRAYEQYFGPGTRLTVT.